This T cell receptor (beta chain) is from a study of T cell repertoires in cytomegalovirus infection. This clonotype was recorded a few times. Its antigen is currently unknown. TCRdb reanalysed the reads using MiXCR and keeps one entry per CDR3 protein. The sample yields just over 300,000 distinct CDR3 sequences, roughly 15% seen once. The CDR3 length is 11 residues. Trimming took off 6 bases at V and 6 bases at J, with 11 bases between the two ends. In germline, CDR1 is DFQATT, CDR2 SNEGSKA (reference sequence). Study-level findings and limits: What dominated the ex vivo response were HLA-C-restricted CMV-specific TCR beta clonotypes.

The receptor's source is a human donor in good health (CMV status not recorded). Some clones in this sample may be carry-over from other donors' samples. Sequenced sample: PBMCs. This sequence joins TRBV20-1 and TRBJ1-2, with D hard to call. The CDR3 sequence: CSAGGPDGYTF. CDR3 DNA sequence: TGCAGTGCCGGAGGGCCTGATGGCTACACCTTC.